This TCR beta chain was found in a study of T cell responses to AZD1222 COVID-19 vaccine. Study-level findings and limits: Baseline antibody screening turned up just a handful of seropositive AZD1222 recipients. Distributed over spike, vaccine-associated CD4 TCRs predominated at 160-218 and 743-854. Donors were largely white British and mainly female; clonal diversity was possibly underestimated.

Second doses were pooled across both intervals (about 4 or about 12 weeks). The ends were cut back, 6 bases at V and 4 bases at J, with 12 bases in the middle. This CDR3 contains 13 residues. Germline CDR1 reads MNHEY; CDR2 reads SMNVEV (reference sequence). As regards this clone: Its antigen remains unknown.

Clones were sequenced by immunoSEQ multiplex PCR, and TCRdb holds only the in-frame ones, with some missing. The sample lists roughly 150,000 clones, around nine tenths seen once, with roughly 1.1% in the top ten. The chain carries TRBV27 and TRBJ1-1; D gene uncertain. Source: peripheral blood, taken 28 days after the second AZD1222 dose. This clonotype was obtained from an adult who received the AZD1222 COVID-19 vaccine. In DNA, the CDR3 is TGTGCCAGCAGCCCGCGGGCCTTCACTGAAGCTTTCTTT. Translating it yields CASSPRAFTEAFF.